Following are 25 T cell receptor beta chains from one sample sequenced in a study of cytomegalovirus exposure and HLA in healthy donors. The PCR used 60 Vbeta and 13 Jbeta primers. The protocol was immunoSEQ multiplex PCR, while the TCRdb copy is restricted to in-frame clones and leaves out a portion. The sample has over 85,000 clones; around 68% are singletons. The sequencing sample was made of PBMCs. The origin of the receptors is a human donor in good health.

The chain carries TRBV6-5 and TRBJ2-5; 14 positions match TRBD2. J was trimmed by 11 bases and V by 2 bases; bases with no gene match: 7. Germline V CDR1 and CDR2: MNHEY, SVGAGI. The CDR3 length is 15 residues. CDR3 region: CASSYGTSGSREQYF. The CDR3 region has the DNA TGTGCCAGCAGTTACGGGACTAGCGGGAGCCGGGAGCAGTACTTC.

The V call is TRBV7-6, the J call TRBJ2-5, with TRBD2 matching 7 bases. This CDR3 is 16 amino acids long. Looked up from germline, CDR1 is SGHVS and CDR2 is FNYEAQ. V lost 7 bases to trimming and J lost 0 bases; unmatched junction nucleotides: 11. As DNA, the CDR3 is TGTGCCAGCAACCCCCGCGGGGGAGCGTACCAAGAGACCCAGTACTTC. Translated, it gives CASNPRGGAYQETQYF. The whole variable domain, filled in from reference TRBV7-6 and TRBJ2-5, reads GAGVSQSPRYKVTKRGQDVALRCDPISGHVSLYWYRQALGQGPEFLTYFNYEAQQDKSGLPNDRFSAERPEGSISTLTIQRTEQRDSAMYRCASNPRGGAYQETQYFGPGTRLLVL.

J is TRBJ2-5 and V is TRBV11-3; TRBD2 is a possible D gene (6 bases). V was trimmed by 1 base and J by 2 bases, leaving 11 bases between them. The CDR3 has 15 amino acids. Germline assignment: CDR1 SGHNT and CDR2 YENEEA. Here the CDR3 reads CASSLGGGVQETQYF. As DNA, the CDR3 is TGTGCCAGCAGCTTAGGTGGAGGGGTGCAAGAGACCCAGTACTTC.

This rearrangement joins TRBV28 to TRBJ1-2; 8 bases match TRBD1. The CDR3 is 14 residues long. With 10 bases clipped from V and 6 bases from J, the junction kept 13 bases outside the gene matches. Germline loops: CDR1 MDHEN, CDR2 SYDVKM. CDR3 loop: CATIFSGGGHGYTF. Here the CDR3 DNA reads TGTGCCACCATCTTTTCAGGGGGCGGGCATGGCTACACCTTC.

Of note for this clone: At the DNA level, this CDR3 is encoded by other sequences in the same sample as well. For the CDR3, the DNA is TGTGCCAGCAGTTTCAGGGGGCCCTCCTACGAGCAGTACTTC. Protein product: CASSFRGPSYEQYF. This sequence joins TRBV27 and TRBJ2-7, with 8 nucleotides matching TRBD1. Germline CDR1 and CDR2: MNHEY and SMNVEV (reference sequence). The CDR3 sequence is 14 residues long. V shed 3 bases, J shed 0 bases, and the junction held 1 base outside the gene matches.

The V call is TRBV28, the J call TRBJ1-2, with 7 positions matching TRBD1. CDR1 and CDR2 (germline): MDHEN, SYDVKM. V lost 8 bases and J lost 9; bases outside the gene matches: 9. The CDR3 runs 12 residues. The CDR3 region has the DNA TGTGCCAGCTCCAGGGGGACACGGAGCTACACCTTC. Protein: CASSRGTRSYTF.

This clone occurred a few times. J is TRBJ2-7 and V is TRBV28, with D possibly matching TRBD2 (5 bases). The CDR3 totals 15 residues. The V and J ends lost 7 bases and 4 bases respectively, with 20 bases between them. CDR1 MDHEN and CDR2 SYDVKM come from the germline V gene. CDR3 sequence: CASTIGPSRRYEQYF. CDR3 nucleotides: TGTGCCAGCACCATTGGCCCGTCCAGGAGGTACGAGCAGTACTTC.

In its sample, this clone was seen a few times. V is TRBV9 and J is TRBJ2-7; 9 bases fit TRBD2. CDR1 SGDLS and CDR2 YYNGEE come from the germline V gene. The CDR3 sequence is 15 residues long. The V gene end was trimmed by 0 bases and the J gene end by 2 bases; junction bases not matched to a gene: 3. For the CDR3, the DNA is TGTGCCAGCAGCGTAGGACTAGCGGACCCCTACGAGCAGTACTTC. Encoded protein: CASSVGLADPYEQYF.

For the CDR3, the DNA is TGTGCCAGCAGCGGACTAGCGGGAGTCACAGATACGCAGTATTTT. Translated: CASSGLAGVTDTQYF. This chain connects TRBV9 to TRBJ2-3; 12 positions match TRBD2. After removal of 3 bases from V and 2 bases from J, the junction contained 1 base not matched to a gene. The V gene's germline CDR1 is SGDLS and CDR2 YYNGEE. The CDR3 extends over 15 amino acids. The full variable domain, its missing parts supplied by reference TRBV9 and TRBJ2-3, is DSGVTQTPKHLITATGQRVTLRCSPRSGDLSVYWYQQSLDQGLQFLIQYYNGEERAKGNILERFSAQQFPDLHSELNLSSLELGDSALYFCASSGLAGVTDTQYFGPGTRLTVL.

The chain joins TRBV19 to TRBJ1-2; maybe TRBD1 (6 bases). The CDR3 is 15 amino acids. The germline CDR1 and CDR2 sequences are LNHDA and SQIVND (reference sequence). Trimming removed 9 bases at V and 0 bases at J, with 17 bases between. CDR3 protein: CASKYRDTANYGYTF. The CDR3 region has the DNA TGTGCCAGCAAATACAGGGACACAGCTAACTATGGCTACACCTTC.

The chain carries TRBV2 and TRBJ1-5; weak D call: TRBD1 (6 bases). V lost 6 bases and J lost 8, with 20 bases in between. The CDR3 sequence is 15 residues long. Looked up from germline, CDR1 is SNHLY and CDR2 is FYNNEI. CDR3 nucleotide sequence: TGTGCCAGCAGAGAGGGTTCGGGGACAATCAAGCCCCAGCATTTT. It is translated as CASREGSGTIKPQHF.

A note on this clone: Other DNA sequences in this specimen translate into the identical CDR3. The chain combines TRBV6-5 with TRBJ1-1; D unresolved. CDR1 and CDR2 from the germline V gene are MNHEY and SVGAGI. Trimming took off 5 bases at V and 4 bases at J, with 8 bases between the two ends. This CDR3 region has 12 residues. The CDR3 DNA reads TGTGCCAGCAGTCCCGGAGGCACTGAAGCTTTCTTT. As protein: CASSPGGTEAFF.

The chain carries TRBV30 and TRBJ1-1, with D possibly TRBD1 on 6 matching bases. Trimming took off 2 bases at V and 0 bases at J, with 10 bases between the two ends. From germline, CDR1 is GTSNPN and CDR2 SVGIG (reference sequence). This CDR3 comprises 14 residues. Here the CDR3 reads CAWSLDRMNTEAFF. The CDR3 DNA reads as TGTGCCTGGAGTCTGGACAGAATGAACACTGAAGCTTTCTTT.

The chain links TRBV2 to TRBJ2-3, with TRBD2 matching over 9 bases. V lost 6 bases to trimming and J lost 1 base; unmatched junction nucleotides: 2. Germline V gene data show CDR1 as SNHLY and CDR2 as FYNNEI. The CDR3 covers 14 residues. DNA for the CDR3: TGTGCCAGCAGCTGGACTAGCGGCACAGATACGCAGTATTTT. Translated, it gives CASSWTSGTDTQYF.

In nucleotides, the CDR3 is TGTGCCAGCAGCTTACTGGGGGGTCCCTACGAGCAGTACTTC. This codes for CASSLLGGPYEQYF. V usage is TRBV7-2 and J usage is TRBJ2-7; a possible D gene is TRBD2 (6 bases). Germline CDR1 and CDR2: SGHTA and FQGNSA. The ends were cut back, 2 bases at V and 2 bases at J, with 10 bases in the middle. The CDR3 runs 14 residues.

The chain employs TRBV5-1 and TRBJ2-7, with 11 bases that match TRBD2. CDR3 length: 18 residues. Per the germline V gene, CDR1 is SGHRS and CDR2 is YFSETQ. V lost 3 bases and J lost 4; bases outside the gene matches: 15. CDR3 sequence (DNA): TGCGCCAGCAGCTCTGGACGGGGACTAGCGGAAACCTTTTACGAGCAGTACTTC. Amino acids: CASSSGRGLAETFYEQYF.

The rearrangement joins TRBV29-1 to TRBJ2-7; 11 bases line up with TRBD1. J gave up 9 bases and V 4 bases, and 8 bases lay outside the gene matches. This CDR3 is 13 amino acids long. The germline V gene has CDR1 SQVTM and CDR2 ANQGSEA. The CDR3 reads CSVAPSGQGVQYF. In nucleotides, the CDR3 is TGCAGCGTTGCCCCCTCGGGACAGGGGGTGCAGTACTTC.

The V and J genes are TRBV6-4 and TRBJ2-3, with D uncertain. V lost 0 bases and J lost 4, with 8 bases in between. The CDR3 runs to 14 residues. The germline V gene encodes CDR1 MRHNA and CDR2 SNTAGT. CDR3 protein: CASSDSSEPDTQYF. CDR3 DNA sequence: TGTGCCAGCAGTGACTCGAGCGAGCCAGATACGCAGTATTTT.

The genes are TRBV7-9 and TRBJ2-2; TRBD2 matches 10 bases. Germline values: CDR1 SEHNR, CDR2 FQNEAQ (reference sequence). The CDR3 has 17 residues. The V and J ends lost 8 bases and 6 bases, in that order; junction bases with no gene match: 15. The CDR3 region is CASGPAFWTSGPGELFF. In nucleotides, the CDR3 is TGTGCCAGCGGCCCCGCCTTTTGGACTAGCGGACCCGGGGAGCTGTTTTTT.

The CDR3 bases are TGTGCCTGGTCGAGAGGGGGTGTCACTAGCGGGAGGCCATACAATGAGCAGTTCTTC. This sequence encodes CAWSRGGVTSGRPYNEQFF. The gene calls are TRBV30 and TRBJ2-1; 12 bases match TRBD2. The CDR3 spans 19 residues. V lost 5 bases and J lost 4; bases outside the gene matches: 18. Germline CDR1 GTSNPN, CDR2 SVGIG (reference sequence).

The genes are TRBV5-1 and TRBJ2-6, with 11 positions matching TRBD1. Germline assignment: CDR1 SGHRS and CDR2 YFSETQ. This CDR3 has 16 residues. V lost 3 bases to trimming and J lost 12 bases; unmatched junction nucleotides: 11. The CDR3 reads CASSSRTGGGTSVLTF. CDR3 nucleotides: TGCGCCAGCAGCTCACGGACAGGGGGCGGTACTAGCGTCCTGACTTTC.

CDR3 sequence reads: CASSLRAGGGNEQYF. CDR3 nucleotides: TGCGCCAGCAGCTTGAGGGCGGGAGGCGGTAACGAGCAGTACTTC. The rearrangement uses TRBV5-1 and TRBJ2-7, with TRBD2 matching over 8 bases. The CDR3 sequence is 15 residues long. The ends lost 1 base at V and 5 bases at J; junction bases unmatched: 8. Per germline, CDR1 SGHRS and CDR2 YFSETQ. The variable domain in full, completed from reference TRBV5-1 and TRBJ2-7, reads KAGVTQTPRYLIKTRGQQVTLSCSPISGHRSVSWYQQTPGQGLQFLFEYFSETQRNKGNFPGRFSGRQFSNSRSEMNVSTLELGDSALYLCASSLRAGGGNEQYFGPGTRLTVT.

CDR3 nucleotide sequence: TGTGCCAGCAGTTACTCGAAGGGCGGGTTAACTGAAGCTTTCTTT. Amino acid sequence: CASSYSKGGLTEAFF. The chain employs TRBV6-5 and TRBJ1-1; D unclear. The CDR3 is made up of 15 amino acids. Germline V lookup: CDR1 MNHEY, CDR2 SVGAGI. With 0 bases removed from V and 5 bases from J, the gap between germline ends came to 13 bases.

This clone showed up just once. The chain employs TRBV29-1 and TRBJ2-1, with D possibly being TRBD1 (6 bases). Germline lookup yields CDR1 SQVTM and CDR2 ANQGSEA. Trimming took off 6 bases at V and 7 bases at J, with 13 bases between the two ends. This CDR3 region has 12 residues. Here the CDR3 reads CSVDRPWNEQFF. CDR3 sequence (DNA): TGCAGCGTAGACAGGCCATGGAATGAGCAGTTCTTC.

The chain links TRBV14 to TRBJ2-1; tentative D call: TRBD1 (6 bases). The ends were cut back, 6 bases at V and 10 bases at J, with 16 bases in the middle. This CDR3 comprises 13 residues. Germline-derived CDR1 and CDR2 are SGHDN and FVKESK. CDR3 in DNA: TGTGCCAGCAGGGACAGCGTCCTAGGGGAGCAGTTCTTC. Translation: CASRDSVLGEQFF.